This entry describes one T cell receptor beta chain. This entry belongs to a study of blood T cell repertoires in COVID-19. In the study overall: Samples representing acute and convalescent COVID-19 were sourced from the United States, Italy and Spain.

The CDR3 extends over 14 amino acids. V was cut by 0 bases and J by 6 bases, with 13 bases left in between. Germline CDR1 and CDR2: SGHRS and YFSETQ. Residents of 24 US areas, aged roughly 18 to 89 years, made up the participants. Cohorts were assigned according to the clinical history that participants reported. Sequenced by immunoSEQ multiplex PCR; TCRdb stores in-frame clones only, minus some. The table records roughly 360,000 clones, around 89% of them present only once. The chain employs TRBV5-1 and TRBJ2-7; possible D gene TRBD1, 6 bases. The sequenced sample was PBMCs or T cells enriched from blood (not recorded which). The source of this sequence is a woman under 40 with acute COVID-19. The chain's CDR3 is CASSLEGGYGEQYF. The DNA of the CDR3 is TGCGCCAGCAGCTTGGAAGGGGGTTATGGCGAGCAGTACTTC. The full variable domain, in which reference TRBV5-1 and TRBJ2-7 provide the parts outside the CDR3, is KAGVTQTPRYLIKTRGQQVTLSCSPISGHRSVSWYQQTPGQGLQFLFEYFSETQRNKGNFPGRFSGRQFSNSRSEMNVSTLELGDSALYLCASSLEGGYGEQYFGPGTRLTVT.